What follows describes a single T cell receptor (beta chain). Its specific antigen is unknown. Base qualities are not at hand, and no much larger clone is one base apart. This specimen belongs to a study of CD8 T cells in ankylosing spondylitis (TCRdb year 2017). In the study overall: T cell receptor beta repertoires were profiled in healthy donors and ankylosing spondylitis patients so that disease-linked TCR variants could be found. The whole study cohort included over 85 healthy donors and about two dozen ankylosing spondylitis patients. Peripheral blood samples were taken, and synovial fluid was additionally collected from ankylosing spondylitis patients. Paper-wide results and their limitations: The disease-linked clones were reported to be significantly enriched in matched synovial fluid samples from ankylosing spondylitis patients. Some motif variants had previously been reported in the synovial fluid and blood of reactive arthritis patients, which suggests shared mechanisms of disease initiation. Blood from ankylosing spondylitis patients appeared to be characterized by a TCR beta motif made up of about 8 highly homologous amino acid variants. A CD8+ phenotype was shown by the disease-linked clones, which were found at relatively low frequencies in peripheral blood.

Instrument used: Illumina MiSeq. TCR beta libraries were prepared by quantitative 5'-RACE with molecular barcodes. Turning to the authors' computational methods: Disease-linked TCR variants were identified with a new computational method built on a probabilistic model of VDJ rearrangement. The public reads were quality trimmed at Q25 with fastp and then assembled into clones with MiXCR by TCRdb, keeping productive beta chains. Every CDR3 protein is listed once, alongside the most common genes and DNA of its rows. TCRdb's processing, not the study's, gives the V and J calls here. This sample gives approximately 35,000 distinct CDR3 sequences in total; more than 13% of them show up just once. Clones ranked in the top ten supply less than 40% of the sample. Taken from the germline V gene, the CDR1 and CDR2 loops are SGHDN and FVKESK. The cysteine opens and the phenylalanine closes a CDR3 of 17 amino acids. Just the 51-base CDR3 DNA is kept, in frame starting at base 1. V is cut by 2 bases and J by 1 base, and the space between the germline ends is 15 bases.

The sequenced material came from blood. The sequence was collected from a male donor with ankylosing spondylitis or in good health (not recorded which). The rearranged chain carries TRBV14 and TRBJ2-1, with the D gene not clear enough to name. Here is the DNA: TGTGCCAGCAGCCAACTCCAAACGGTGCGGTCCTACAATGAGCAGTTCTTC. It encodes CASSQLQTVRSYNEQFF.